The 20 T cell receptor beta chains presented below share a single source sample, sequenced in a study of T cells in localized non-small cell lung cancer. Clones were sequenced by immunoSEQ multiplex PCR, and TCRdb holds only the in-frame ones, with some missing. The sample includes some 52,000 clones, roughly 90% of them seen just once. The sequences come from peripheral blood, collected before any cancer treatment. Every receptor here comes from a male donor aged 60 or over with stage III squamous cell lung carcinoma.

The chain is built from TRBV29-1 and TRBJ2-7; TRBD2 aligns across 8 bases. The CDR3 sequence is 13 residues long. J was trimmed by 0 bases and V by 6 bases; bases with no gene match: 4. The germline V gene has CDR1 SQVTM and CDR2 ANQGSEA. The CDR3: CSVREVSSYEQYF. As DNA, the CDR3 is TGCAGCGTGCGGGAGGTGAGCTCCTACGAGCAGTACTTC.

This chain connects TRBV4-3 to TRBJ2-1; a possible D gene is TRBD1 (6 bases). V lost 0 bases, J lost 9 bases, and 15 bases lay in between. This CDR3 spans 15 amino acids. Per germline, CDR1 LGHNA and CDR2 YSLEER. Here the CDR3 reads CASSQDRGGRSEQFF. CDR3 DNA: TGCGCCAGCAGCCAAGACAGGGGTGGAAGAAGTGAGCAGTTCTTC.

The count of this clone is one. The chain couples TRBV5-6 to TRBJ1-4, with D hard to call. The V gene's germline CDR1 is SGHDT and CDR2 YYEEEE. This CDR3 has 14 residues. The ends were cut back, 2 bases at V and 8 bases at J, with 13 bases in the middle. This CDR3 is CASSFDMVGEKLFF. The CDR3 nucleotides read TGTGCCAGCAGCTTTGACATGGTCGGGGAAAAACTGTTTTTT. The variable domain in full, completed from reference TRBV5-6 and TRBJ1-4, reads DAGVTQSPTHLIKTRGQQVTLRCSPKSGHDTVSWYQQALGQGPQFIFQYYEEEERQRGNFPDRFSGHQFPNYSSELNVNALLLGDSALYLCASSFDMVGEKLFFGSGTQLSVL.

The V gene is TRBV9, the J gene TRBJ2-3, with a possible D match to TRBD2 (5 bases). Trimming stripped 1 base from V and 3 bases from J, with 12 bases between. The germline gives CDR1 SGDLS, CDR2 YYNGEE. The CDR3 has 15 residues. The CDR3 DNA follows: TGTGCCAGCAGCGTATTCGGGGAATGGACAGATACGCAGTATTTT. Its protein product is CASSVFGEWTDTQYF.

The chain joins TRBV30 to TRBJ2-7; TRBD1 matches at 11 bases. From germline, CDR1 is GTSNPN and CDR2 SVGIG (reference sequence). CDR3 size: 14 residues. Unmatched junction bases numbered 4, after V lost 0 bases and J lost 6 bases. The CDR3 sequence is CAWSVGTGGTEQYF. The CDR3 DNA sequence: TGTGCCTGGAGTGTAGGGACAGGGGGAACCGAGCAGTACTTC.

This clone occurred a few times. The rearrangement links TRBV7-8 to TRBJ1-5; D remains ambiguous. The V end lost 3 bases, the J end lost 4 bases, and 7 bases lay between the germline ends. This CDR3 spans 13 amino acids. Germline assignment: CDR1 SGHVS and CDR2 FQNEAQ. DNA of the CDR3: TGTGCCAGCAGCTTCCCGGGGAATCAGCCCCAGCATTTT. Its protein product is CASSFPGNQPQHF.

The chain links TRBV9 to TRBJ2-3; D unresolved. The CDR3 is 15 amino acids. Germline V gene sequence: CDR1 SGDLS, CDR2 YYNGEE. V lost 0 bases and J lost 6, with 14 bases in between. CDR3 DNA: TGTGCCAGCAGCGTAGCTGGGCTAAACTATGATACGCAGTATTTT. It translates to CASSVAGLNYDTQYF.

V gene TRBV6-5 combines with J gene TRBJ2-2, with 8 bases fitting TRBD2. The CDR3 spans 15 residues. Germline CDR1 MNHEY, CDR2 SVGAGI. The V and J ends lost 10 bases and 3 bases, in that order; junction bases with no gene match: 10. The CDR3 DNA sequence: TGTGCCACCTCCTGGCGGGGGGCATACACCGGGGAGCTGTTTTTT. Protein: CATSWRGAYTGELFF.

The chain has TRBV6-5 and TRBJ2-4, with a weak D call TRBD2 (5 bases). Germline V lookup: CDR1 MNHEY, CDR2 SVGAGI. The CDR3 extends over 11 amino acids. Trimming pared 7 bases from V and 6 bases from J, leaving 7 bases between. The CDR3 DNA follows: TGTGCCAGCACCCGGGGAAACATTCAGTACTTC. As protein: CASTRGNIQYF.

J is TRBJ2-2 and V is TRBV4-1, with D perhaps TRBD1 (7 bases). The CDR3 extends over 17 amino acids. Per the germline V gene, CDR1 is MGHRA and CDR2 is YSYEKL. Trimming took off 4 bases at V and 5 bases at J, with 20 bases between the two ends. Here the CDR3 DNA reads TGCGCCAGCAGCCGCTCTCCAGGGGGGTCCGTGACCGGGGAGCTGTTTTTT. The encoded protein is CASSRSPGGSVTGELFF.

This chain links TRBV28 with TRBJ1-5; D not resolved. Trimming left V 6 bases short and J 6 bases short, with 9 bases between. The V gene's germline CDR1 is MDHEN and CDR2 SYDVKM. The CDR3 is made up of 12 amino acids. The CDR3 is CASRPPRQPQHF. CDR3 nucleotides: TGTGCCAGCAGACCGCCACGTCAGCCCCAGCATTTT.

This chain uses TRBV19 with TRBJ1-3; D perhaps matches TRBD1 (5 bases). The CDR3 sequence is 18 residues long. Germline V lookup: CDR1 LNHDA, CDR2 SQIVND (reference sequence). Deletions cut 7 bases from V and 0 bases from J, with 22 bases between. The CDR3 reads CASTISWDVQFSGNTIYF. The CDR3 nucleotides are TGTGCCAGTACCATTTCCTGGGACGTTCAATTCTCTGGAAACACCATATATTTT.

CDR3 amino acids: CASSLGTGANEKLFF. The DNA of the CDR3 is TGTGCCAGCAGTCTGGGGACAGGTGCTAATGAAAAACTGTTTTTT. The chain employs TRBV28 and TRBJ1-4, with 8 bases lining up with TRBD1. CDR3 size: 15 residues. With 5 bases clipped from V and 3 bases from J, the junction kept 5 bases outside the gene matches. In germline, CDR1 is MDHEN, CDR2 SYDVKM.

V and J are TRBV5-1 and TRBJ1-3; D is perhaps TRBD1 (6 bases). CDR3 size: 18 residues. From germline, CDR1 is SGHRS and CDR2 YFSETQ. V was cut by 0 bases and J by 0 bases, with 16 bases left in between. Here the CDR3 DNA reads TGCGCCAGCAGCTTGGCCGGACAGTTCGGGGCCTCTGGAAACACCATATATTTT. Its protein product is CASSLAGQFGASGNTIYF.

The gene calls are TRBV2 and TRBJ2-6, with 9 bases fitting TRBD1. J lost 2 bases, V lost 7 bases, and 15 bases had no gene match. From germline, CDR1 is SNHLY and CDR2 FYNNEI. The CDR3 totals 19 residues. CDR3 sequence: CASKGQGLSSSTGANVLTF. The CDR3 nucleotides read TGTGCCAGCAAGGGACAGGGACTCTCCTCGTCTACTGGGGCCAACGTCCTGACTTTC.

DNA of the CDR3: TGTGCCTGGAGTGCCCGGACAGGGGGCACTGGGGCCAACGTCCTGACTTTC. Its protein product is CAWSARTGGTGANVLTF. The chain links TRBV30 to TRBJ2-6; the match to TRBD1 covers 11 bases. V was pared by 1 base and J by 2 bases, with 4 bases of the junction left unmatched. Per germline, CDR1 GTSNPN and CDR2 SVGIG (reference sequence). The length of the CDR3 is 17 residues.

The chain has TRBV14 and TRBJ2-6; no reliable D call. This CDR3 has 16 amino acids. The germline CDR1 and CDR2 sequences are SGHDN and FVKESK. V gave up 0 bases and J gave up 2 bases, with 8 bases separating them. The CDR3 DNA sequence: TGTGCCAGCAGCCAAGATAGGCGGCCTGGGGCCAACGTCCTGACTTTC. This encodes CASSQDRRPGANVLTF.

V is TRBV5-1 and J is TRBJ2-3; TRBD2 aligns across 7 bases. The V segment lost 0 bases and the J segment 4 bases; nucleotides outside the gene matches: 11. Germline V CDR1 and CDR2: SGHRS, YFSETQ. CDR3 size: 17 residues. The CDR3: CASSLEGREPLPDTQYF. For the CDR3, the DNA is TGCGCCAGCAGCTTGGAGGGGCGGGAGCCCCTCCCAGATACGCAGTATTTT. The full variable domain, with the rest looked up from reference TRBV5-1 and TRBJ2-3, is KAGVTQTPRYLIKTRGQQVTLSCSPISGHRSVSWYQQTPGQGLQFLFEYFSETQRNKGNFPGRFSGRQFSNSRSEMNVSTLELGDSALYLCASSLEGREPLPDTQYFGPGTRLTVL.

The chain carries TRBV6-1 and TRBJ1-2; tentatively, D is TRBD1 (5 bases). The ends were cut back, 10 bases at V and 4 bases at J, with 22 bases in the middle. Germline loops: CDR1 MNHNS, CDR2 SASEGT. This CDR3 spans 15 amino acids. The CDR3 sequence is CATGIGAGVPYGYTF. The CDR3, as DNA: TGTGCCACAGGAATTGGGGCAGGAGTCCCCTATGGCTACACCTTC.

On this clone: This same CDR3 is encoded by further DNA sequences in the sample. This chain links TRBV5-1 with TRBJ1-1, with D tentatively TRBD1 (5 bases). Germline V gene data show CDR1 as SGHRS and CDR2 as YFSETQ. V lost 0 bases and J 1 base, leaving 10 bases between the germline ends. The CDR3 has 15 amino acids. The CDR3 sequence is CASSLDPGENTEAFF. In nucleotides, the CDR3 is TGCGCCAGCAGCTTGGATCCGGGGGAGAACACTGAAGCTTTCTTT. The full variable domain, completed using reference TRBV5-1 and TRBJ1-1, is KAGVTQTPRYLIKTRGQQVTLSCSPISGHRSVSWYQQTPGQGLQFLFEYFSETQRNKGNFPGRFSGRQFSNSRSEMNVSTLELGDSALYLCASSLDPGENTEAFFGQGTRLTVV.